The clone carrying this T cell receptor (beta chain) was found a few times. This sample is drawn from a study of blood T cell repertoires in COVID-19. The V gene lost 5 bases and the J gene lost 7 bases, with 12 bases spanning the gap. This CDR3 is built from 12 residues. Methods used by the authors: The assay estimated nucleated cells by amplifying reference gene primers. TCRdb keeps only in-frame clones here, not all; method: immunoSEQ multiplex PCR. The D gene and trimming were derived from the DNA, and the V and J assignments and clone size from that table. This table has some 170,000 clones, around 81% appearing once.

The sequencing sample was made of peripheral blood. The source of this sequence is a man between 60 and 75 years old with active or convalescent COVID-19. J is TRBJ2-7 and V is TRBV12-3 or TRBV12-4, with TRBD2 as a possible D gene (5 bases). The CDR3 DNA is TGTGCCAGCAGTATCAGCCCGGGAGAGCAGTACTTC. As protein: CASSISPGEQYF.